A single sample is the source of the 10 T cell receptor beta chains below, sequenced in a study of cytomegalovirus exposure and HLA in healthy donors. PCR used 60 Vbeta primers and 13 Jbeta primers. TCRdb's copy holds only in-frame clones and misses some; the assay was immunoSEQ multiplex PCR. The table shows a few hundred thousand clones, with over 90% occurring only once. The sample comprised PBMCs. The receptors were gathered from a girl aged 2 to 9 in good health and CMV-seronegative.

This chain uses TRBV6-1 with TRBJ1-5, with 8 bases aligning to TRBD1. Trimming removed 5 bases from V and 4 bases from J; junction bases left unmatched: 4. The CDR3 extends over 14 amino acids. Germline V gene data show CDR1 as MNHNS and CDR2 as SASEGT. CDR3 nucleotide sequence: TGTGCCAGCAGTTGGACAGGGACGAATCAGCCCCAGCATTTT. It yields the protein CASSWTGTNQPQHF.

The sample holds a few counts of this clone. The chain is built from TRBV5-4 and TRBJ1-5, with D maybe TRBD1 (6 bases). The CDR3 is 13 amino acids. Germline CDR1 and CDR2: SGHNT and YYREEE (reference sequence). V gave up 4 bases and J gave up 3 bases, with 8 bases separating them. The DNA of the CDR3 is TGTGCCAGCAGCCGGGACAACAATCAGCCCCAGCATTTT. Translating gives CASSRDNNQPQHF.

The chain employs TRBV13 and TRBJ2-1; TRBD1 is a possible D gene (5 bases). The CDR3 is 15 residues long. Germline loops: CDR1 PRHDT, CDR2 FYEKMQ (reference sequence). V was pared by 0 bases and J by 0 bases, with 6 bases between. In nucleotides, the CDR3 is TGTGCCAGCAGCTTAGGTGGGGCCTCCTACAATGAGCAGTTCTTC. Encoded protein: CASSLGGASYNEQFF. Based on the CDR3 plus reference TRBV13 and TRBJ2-1, the full variable domain is AAGVIQSPRHLIKEKRETATLKCYPIPRHDTVYWYQQGPGQDPQFLISFYEKMQSDKGSIPDRFSAQQFSDYHSELNMSSLELGDSALYFCASSLGGASYNEQFFGPGTRLTVL.

The chain combines TRBV4-2 with TRBJ2-1; no definite D call. This CDR3 is 13 amino acids long. Germline V CDR1 and CDR2: LGHNA, YNFKEQ. The V end was cut by 4 bases, the J end by 3 bases, with 7 bases between. CDR3 sequence (DNA): TGTGCCAGCAGCCCAACTCTCTACAATGAGCAGTTCTTC. Its protein is CASSPTLYNEQFF.

This clone was seen only once. The V gene is TRBV28, the J gene TRBJ2-2; D call uncertain. This CDR3 spans 12 amino acids. V lost 9 bases and J 8 bases, leaving 13 bases between the germline ends. In germline, CDR1 is MDHEN, CDR2 SYDVKM. CDR3 DNA: TGTGCCAGTACCACAGAAAGGGGGGAGCTGTTTTTT. Its protein is CASTTERGELFF.

The count of this clone is one. The J gene is TRBJ2-7, the V gene TRBV10-3; perhaps TRBD1 as D (6 bases). The CDR3 contains 13 residues. The germline V gene has CDR1 ENHRY and CDR2 SYGVKD. Trimming took 6 bases from V and 3 from J, leaving 12 bases between them. CDR3 coding DNA: TGTGCCATCAGACAGGGAGACGGCTACGAGCAGTACTTC. Encoded protein: CAIRQGDGYEQYF.

This clone was picked up one time. V gene TRBV28 combines with J gene TRBJ2-3, with 8 bases aligning to TRBD1. V lost 5 bases and J lost 3; bases outside the gene matches: 7. The CDR3 is 15 residues long. Per the germline V gene, CDR1 is MDHEN and CDR2 is SYDVKM. The CDR3 loop is CASSKGTGSTDTQYF. Written as DNA, the CDR3 is TGTGCCAGCAGTAAAGGGACAGGATCGACAGATACGCAGTATTTT.

This chain joins TRBV10-2 and TRBJ2-2, with a tentative D call TRBD2 (6 bases). Deletions cut 0 bases from V and 3 bases from J, with 23 bases between. The CDR3 spans 20 residues. Germline loops: CDR1 WSHSY, CDR2 SAAADI. CDR3 nucleotides: TGCGCCAGCAGTGAGTCGGTGTATAAGGGGACTCCCGGGGACACCGGGGAGCTGTTTTTT. It codes for CASSESVYKGTPGDTGELFF.

The chain carries TRBV2 and TRBJ2-1, with 8 bases identical to TRBD1. There are 15 residues in the CDR3. CDR1 is SNHLY, CDR2 FYNNEI, per germline. Trimming cost V 7 bases and J 6 bases; bases outside gene matches: 11. CDR3 loop: CASIPDRVGPNEQFF. The CDR3 DNA reads as TGTGCCAGCATCCCGGACAGGGTAGGCCCCAATGAGCAGTTCTTC.

The chain couples TRBV5-5 to TRBJ2-1; D is ambiguous. CDR1 SGHKS and CDR2 YYEKEE come from the germline V gene (reference sequence). This CDR3 comprises 13 residues. The V end was cut by 0 bases, the J end by 6 bases, with 7 bases between. The CDR3 sequence: CASSLGQGNEQFF. Here the CDR3 DNA reads TGTGCCAGCAGCTTGGGACAAGGCAATGAGCAGTTCTTC.